These T cell receptor beta chains were read from a single sample in a study of blood T cell repertoires in COVID-19. TCRdb's copy holds only in-frame clones and misses some; the assay was immunoSEQ multiplex PCR. The sample lists 25,000 to 35,000 clones; 75% to 90% were seen once. The sequenced sample was peripheral blood. These receptors came from a human donor in a cohort sampled during active COVID-19. Both conserved end residues are part of each CDR3. The D gene is left open where the match is weak. The listing skips clone size in some rows; elsewhere it reads once, few, many or a size class.

size: once
D: .
J: TRBJ1-1
V: TRBV10-3
CDR3: CAITGGGSTEAFF
DNA: TGTGCCATCACCGGCGGGGGGTCCACTGAAGCTTTCTTT

size: .
D: .
J: TRBJ2-7
V: TRBV6-5
CDR3: CASSFLYEQYF
DNA: TGTGCCAGCAGTTTTCTATACGAGCAGTACTTC

size: once
D: .
J: TRBJ1-1
V: TRBV7-6
CDR3: CASSRRANTEAFF
DNA: TGTGCCAGCAGCCGTAGAGCGAACACTGAAGCTTTCTTT

size: .
D: TRBD1
J: TRBJ1-4
V: TRBV19
CDR3: CASSPGQGYEKLFF
DNA: TGTGCCAGTAGTCCGGGACAGGGGTATGAAAAACTGTTTTTT

size: .
D: .
J: TRBJ2-3
V: TRBV6-5
CDR3: CASSSSTDTQYF
DNA: TGTGCCAGCTCTTCTAGCACAGATACGCAGTATTTT

size: once
D: .
J: TRBJ2-2
V: TRBV28
CDR3: CASSLLRVHTGELFF
DNA: TGTGCCAGCAGTTTATTGAGGGTGCACACCGGGGAGCTGTTTTTT

size: .
D: TRBD1
J: TRBJ2-7
V: TRBV5-1
CDR3: CASSLAPGTALDEQYF
DNA: TGCGCCAGCAGCTTGGCTCCCGGGACAGCCCTCGACGAGCAGTACTTC

size: .
D: .
J: TRBJ2-2
V: TRBV5-1
CDR3: CASSLGQAANTGELFF
DNA: TGCGCCAGCAGCTTGGGACAGGCCGCGAACACCGGGGAGCTGTTTTTT

size: .
D: .
J: TRBJ1-2
V: TRBV7-2
CDR3: CASSLARRVGERGYGYTF
DNA: TGTGCCAGCAGCTTAGCGCGGAGGGTAGGAGAGAGGGGCTATGGCTACACCTTC

size: once
D: .
J: TRBJ2-5
V: TRBV2
CDR3: CASTPYGGIFETQYF
DNA: TGTGCCAGCACCCCCTATGGGGGCATATTTGAGACCCAGTACTTC

size: .
D: TRBD1
J: TRBJ1-4
V: TRBV5-1
CDR3: CASSLARTGTNEKLFF
DNA: TGCGCCAGCAGCTTGGCCCGGACAGGGACTAATGAAAAACTGTTTTTT

size: .
D: TRBD2
J: TRBJ2-3
V: TRBV5-4
CDR3: CASSLSGGTDTQYF
DNA: TGTGCCAGCAGCTTGAGCGGGGGTACAGATACGCAGTATTTT

size: .
D: TRBD1
J: TRBJ1-1
V: TRBV10-2
CDR3: CASSGQGPGTEAFF
DNA: TGCGCCAGCAGCGGACAGGGACCCGGAACTGAAGCTTTCTTT

size: .
D: .
J: TRBJ2-2
V: TRBV14
CDR3: CASSQDRDRKLFF
DNA: TGTGCCAGCAGCCAAGACCGCGACAGGAAGCTGTTTTTT

size: .
D: TRBD1
J: TRBJ1-1
V: TRBV30
CDR3: CAGQGVVTEAFF
DNA: TGTGCCGGACAGGGAGTGGTCACTGAAGCTTTCTTT

size: .
D: TRBD1
J: TRBJ1-4
V: TRBV5-5
CDR3: CASSGADRGNEKLFF
DNA: TGTGCCAGCAGCGGGGCCGACAGGGGGAATGAAAAACTGTTTTTT

size: .
D: TRBD2
J: TRBJ2-7
V: TRBV6-5
CDR3: CASTSPAGAYEQYF
DNA: TGTGCCAGCACTTCCCCAGCGGGGGCCTACGAGCAGTACTTC

size: .
D: .
J: TRBJ2-1
V: TRBV14
CDR3: CASSQDIRGYSPYNEQFF
DNA: TGTGCCAGCAGCCAAGATATCCGCGGGTACTCCCCCTACAATGAGCAGTTCTTC

size: .
D: TRBD1
J: TRBJ2-5
V: TRBV10-1
CDR3: CASSEFIRGLETQYF
DNA: TGCGCCAGCAGTGAGTTTATCAGGGGGCTAGAGACCCAGTACTTC

size: few
D: .
J: TRBJ2-2
V: TRBV5-6
CDR3: CASSTGRQVNTGELFF
DNA: TGTGCCAGCAGCACCGGTCGTCAGGTGAACACCGGGGAGCTGTTTTTT

size: few
D: .
J: TRBJ2-6
V: TRBV11-2
CDR3: CASSHPGVTGANVLTF
DNA: TGTGCCAGCAGCCACCCCGGGGTAACTGGGGCCAACGTCCTGACTTTC

size: .
D: TRBD2
J: TRBJ2-1
V: TRBV9
CDR3: CASSPREGGRAEQFF
DNA: TGTGCCAGCAGCCCCCGGGAGGGGGGCCGAGCTGAGCAGTTCTTC